The present TCR beta chain was sequenced within a study of cytomegalovirus exposure and HLA in healthy donors. Study as a whole: The approximately 670 first-cohort repertoires shared a platform with the approximately 130 validation repertoires, as reported in a later analysis. The study, taken as a whole, reports: In the 100 to 150 validation repertoires, just under 95% of cluster scores exceeded 0, per a later analysis. Most TCRs appeared rarely, but some public TCRs recurred in many donors.

V lost 9 bases to trimming and J lost 4 bases, with 13 bases between them. Per germline, CDR1 SGHDN and CDR2 FVKESK. The CDR3 is 12 residues long. Produced via immunoSEQ multiplex PCR; TCRdb's table is partial and in-frame only. In the table there are some 120,000 clones, around nine tenths of which are singletons. The donors were part of the validation cohort, which consisted of some 120 subjects and was separate from the first cohort of several hundred subjects. With regard to this clone: What it recognizes is unknown.

The rearrangement joins TRBV14 to TRBJ2-7; a possible D gene is TRBD1 (5 bases). This receptor was taken from a man aged 30-40 years in good health and CMV-seronegative. Sequenced: PBMCs. The chain's CDR3 is CARRDRRYEQYF. CDR3 DNA sequence: TGTGCCAGACGAGACAGAAGGTACGAGCAGTACTTC.